The source of this TCR beta chain is a study of beta chain features in type 1 diabetes. About the research overall: Patients were similar to healthy donors in age and gender (as well as in cell yields). Whole-study findings and limits: Relative to healthy donors, patients appeared to have naive, central memory and Treg TCRB repertoires that were more similar.

Every isolated RNA sample was fully reverse transcribed, so sequencing captured expressed TCRB transcripts. The method was immunoSEQ multiplex PCR; TCRdb's version includes in-frame clones alone and lacks a portion of them. Among about 620,000 clones listed, around a sixth were seen once. A remark on this clone: What it recognizes is unknown.

Germline values: CDR1 SGHAT, CDR2 FQNNGV. V lost 5 bases and J 4 bases, leaving 17 bases between the germline ends. The CDR3 extends over 15 amino acids. V usage is TRBV11-2 and J usage is TRBJ1-1; D is ambiguous. Sample: naive CD4+ T cells from blood. The source is a man aged 18 to 29 in good health. CDR3 sequence reads: CASSLREAKGTEAFF. The CDR3 DNA follows: TGTGCCAGCAGCCTCCGGGAGGCGAAGGGCACTGAAGCTTTCTTT.